This T cell receptor (beta chain) was sequenced during a study of T-cell memory formation after mild COVID-19. Germline V CDR1 and CDR2: DFQATT, SNEGSKA (reference sequence). Trimming cost V 8 bases and J 9 bases, with 11 bases left between them. The CDR3 runs 10 residues. In the case of this clonotype: Its target is unknown.

Whole-study findings and limits: Pre-infection memory carried some responding clones, suggesting that cross-reactive memory joined. Among CD4+ contracting clones, most were CM and EM, and CD8+ ones EMRA.

Each CDR3 protein gets one entry after TCRdb re-called the 5' RACE reads with MiXCR. The top ten clones hold approximately 43% of a sample with over 45,000 distinct CDR3 sequences, around a quarter of them seen once. The sequencing input was PBMCs or a T cell subset sorted from them (not recorded which). This clonotype was obtained from a man in his late teens or twenties who had mild COVID-19 (a few samples of this study predate the infection). Cell type and time point are not known. The V gene is TRBV20-1, the J gene TRBJ2-1, with D perhaps TRBD2 (6 bases). The CDR3 nucleotides read TGCAGTTACCGGAGGGGTGAGCAGTTCTTC. Its protein is CSYRRGEQFF.